A single sample is the source of the 27 T cell receptor beta chains below, sequenced in a study of T cell responses to AZD1222 COVID-19 vaccine. TCRdb's copy holds only in-frame clones and misses some; the assay was immunoSEQ multiplex PCR. The sample has about 150,000 clones, 90% seen once. The sample was peripheral blood, taken on day 0 of AZD1222 vaccination. The receptor set was obtained from an adult in good health.

This chain connects TRBV7-6 to TRBJ2-1; TRBD2 matches 7 bases. The germline V gene has CDR1 SGHVS and CDR2 FNYEAQ. The CDR3 runs 17 residues. The V segment lost 4 bases and the J segment 0 bases; nucleotides outside the gene matches: 9. The CDR3 here is CASSSILAGLSYNEQFF. For the CDR3, the DNA is TGTGCCAGCAGCTCAATTTTAGCGGGCCTCTCCTACAATGAGCAGTTCTTC.

Written as DNA, the CDR3 is TGTGCCAGCAGCCCCCAGTGGAGTGGGGGTCTAGCGGGAGAAAGCTGGCAGTTCTTC. As protein: CASSPQWSGGLAGESWQFF. The V call is TRBV7-2, the J call TRBJ2-1; 10 nucleotides match TRBD2. CDR1 and CDR2 from the germline V gene are SGHTA and FQGNSA. This CDR3 region has 19 residues. J was trimmed by 12 bases and V by 5 bases; bases with no gene match: 25.

This clone is a singleton in its sample. The chain uses TRBV6-2 or TRBV6-3 and TRBJ2-2; 10 bases agree with TRBD2. Germline-derived CDR1 and CDR2 are MNHEY and SVGEGT. CDR3 length equals 18 residues. Trimming removed 5 bases from V and 6 bases from J; junction bases left unmatched: 15. CDR3 region: CASSQQFGEREGSGELFF. The CDR3 region has the DNA TGTGCCAGCAGTCAACAGTTCGGGGAGCGGGAGGGCTCCGGGGAGCTGTTTTTT.

The chain carries TRBV7-9 and TRBJ1-3, with D maybe TRBD1 (5 bases). Germline assignment: CDR1 SEHNR and CDR2 FQNEAQ (reference sequence). Trimming left V 0 bases short and J 2 bases short, with 8 bases between. The CDR3 has 15 amino acids. CDR3 sequence reads: CASSLALTAGNTIYF. CDR3 in DNA: TGTGCCAGCAGCTTAGCGTTGACAGCTGGAAACACCATATATTTT. Combining the CDR3 with reference TRBV7-9 and TRBJ1-3 gives the whole variable domain DTGVSQNPRHKITKRGQNVTFRCDPISEHNRLYWYRQTLGQGPEFLTYFQNEAQLEKSRLLSDRFSAERPKGSFSTLEIQRTEQGDSAMYLCASSLALTAGNTIYFGEGSWLTVV.

This clone was observed a single time. V usage is TRBV5-1 and J usage is TRBJ2-3; 12 bases agree with TRBD2. Germline assignment: CDR1 SGHRS and CDR2 YFSETQ. This CDR3 contains 19 residues. Unmatched junction bases numbered 16, after V lost 4 bases and J lost 4 bases. The CDR3, as DNA: TGCGCCAGCAGCCCCAAAGGGTCGACTAGCGGGAGAGTTGCAGATACGCAGTATTTT. Residues: CASSPKGSTSGRVADTQYF.

The rearrangement joins TRBV7-2 to TRBJ2-5, with a possible D match to TRBD1 (5 bases). V was pared by 0 bases and J by 2 bases, with 10 bases between. The CDR3 extends over 15 amino acids. Germline CDR1 is SGHTA and CDR2 is FQGNSA. The CDR3 sequence is CASSLAQTAQETQYF. The DNA of the CDR3 is TGTGCCAGCAGCTTAGCGCAGACAGCACAAGAGACCCAGTACTTC. Looking up the rest from reference TRBV7-2 and TRBJ2-5 gives the full variable domain: GAGVSQSPSNKVTEKGKDVELRCDPISGHTALYWYRQSLGQGLEFLIYFQGNSAPDKSGLPSDRFSAERTGGSVSTLTIQRTQQEDSAVYLCASSLAQTAQETQYFGPGTRLLVL.

This clone was recorded only once. The genes are TRBV18 and TRBJ1-1, with 9 bases aligning to TRBD1. Per germline, CDR1 KGHSH and CDR2 LQKENI. The CDR3 runs to 16 residues. The V segment lost 3 bases and the J segment 0 bases; nucleotides outside the gene matches: 5. CDR3 in DNA: TGTGCCAGCTCACCTGACAGGGGGACCATGAACACTGAAGCTTTCTTT. It specifies CASSPDRGTMNTEAFF.

This chain links TRBV19 with TRBJ2-7, with TRBD2 matching over 7 bases. The CDR3 consists of 15 residues. The trim removed 1 base at V and 2 bases at J, leaving 5 bases unmatched. Germline CDR1 is LNHDA and CDR2 is SQIVND (reference sequence). The CDR3 region has the DNA TGTGCCAGTAGTATAGCGCTAGCGGAAACCTACGAGCAGTACTTC. This codes for CASSIALAETYEQYF.

The chain is built from TRBV5-6 and TRBJ1-6; 7 bases are shared with TRBD1. CDR1 SGHDT and CDR2 YYEEEE come from the germline V gene. The CDR3 sequence is 14 residues long. V shed 5 bases, J shed 9 bases, and the junction held 8 bases outside the gene matches. DNA for the CDR3: TGTGCCAGCAGAAAAGACAGGGTCGCTTCACCCCTCCACTTT. Translation: CASRKDRVASPLHF.

J is TRBJ2-2 and V is TRBV4-2; TRBD2 is a possible D gene (6 bases). The CDR3 sequence is 17 residues long. Germline assignment: CDR1 LGHNA and CDR2 YNFKEQ. V shed 3 bases and J shed 2 bases, with 16 bases lying between them. The CDR3 region has the DNA TGTGCCAGCAGCCACCTCGAACGGGGGAGTAACACCGGGGAGCTGTTTTTT. Its protein is CASSHLERGSNTGELFF.

This chain's CDR3 is CASSQDPRTSGTYNEQFF. DNA for the CDR3: TGTGCCAGCAGCCAAGATCCGAGGACTAGCGGGACCTACAATGAGCAGTTCTTC. This chain connects TRBV14 to TRBJ2-1; 12 nucleotides agree with TRBD2. Trimming took 0 bases from V and 2 from J; bases not matched to a gene: 5. CDR1 is SGHDN, CDR2 FVKESK, per germline. The CDR3 extends over 18 amino acids.

V and J are TRBV7-2 and TRBJ2-1, with 9 bases fitting TRBD2. V lost 3 bases, J lost 4 bases, and 1 base stayed unmatched. CDR1 is SGHTA and CDR2 is FQGNSA in the germline V gene. CDR3 length: 14 residues. In nucleotides, the CDR3 is TGTGCCAGCAGCTTGGGACTAGCATACAATGAGCAGTTCTTC. Translation: CASSLGLAYNEQFF.

V is TRBV28 and J is TRBJ1-3; a possible D gene is TRBD1 (6 bases). The CDR3 has 14 amino acids. The V end was cut by 6 bases, the J end by 3 bases, with 12 bases between. Germline V gene lookup returns CDR1 MDHEN and CDR2 SYDVKM. CDR3 amino acids: CASRGGDFGNTIYF. The CDR3 DNA reads TGTGCCAGCAGAGGGGGTGATTTTGGAAACACCATATATTTT. Using reference TRBV28 and TRBJ1-3 for the parts outside the CDR3, the full variable domain is DVKVTQSSRYLVKRTGEKVFLECVQDMDHENMFWYRQDPGLGLRLIYFSYDVKMKEKGDIPEGYSVSREKKERFSLILESASTNQTSMYLCASRGGDFGNTIYFGEGSWLTVV.

This clone has just one count. This chain joins TRBV5-1 and TRBJ1-1; 7 bases line up with TRBD1. V trimming: 0 bases; J trimming: 1 base; junction bases outside the gene matches: 0. The CDR3 is made up of 14 amino acids. Germline V gene sequence: CDR1 SGHRS, CDR2 YFSETQ. CDR3: CASSLGTGNTEAFF. CDR3 coding DNA: TGCGCCAGCAGCTTGGGGACAGGGAACACTGAAGCTTTCTTT.

The sample holds one count of this clone. The rearrangement links TRBV19 to TRBJ2-1; D not certain. V was trimmed by 3 bases and J by 7 bases, leaving 13 bases between them. The CDR3 consists of 14 residues. Germline CDR1 is LNHDA and CDR2 is SQIVND (reference sequence). The CDR3 DNA sequence: TGTGCCAGTAGTATTGACTTTTGGGTGAATGAGCAGTTCTTC. It translates to CASSIDFWVNEQFF. Complete variable domain (other parts from reference TRBV19 and TRBJ2-1): DGGITQSPKYLFRKEGQNVTLSCEQNLNHDAMYWYRQDPGQGLRLIYYSQIVNDFQKGDIAEGYSVSREKKESFPLTVTSAQKNPTAFYLCASSIDFWVNEQFFGPGTRLTVL.

V is TRBV5-5 and J is TRBJ1-5; TRBD1 is a possible D gene (5 bases). Per germline, CDR1 SGHKS and CDR2 YYEKEE (reference sequence). Trimming cost V 0 bases and J 4 bases, with 20 bases left between them. CDR3 size: 18 residues. The CDR3 spells CASSLELFYPGSNQPQHF. The CDR3 bases are TGTGCCAGCAGCTTGGAACTATTTTACCCAGGGTCAAATCAGCCCCAGCATTTT.

V gene TRBV11-1 combines with J gene TRBJ2-1; D perhaps matches TRBD1 (6 bases). V lost 1 base and J lost 0, with 7 bases in between. Germline CDR1 SGHAT, CDR2 FQDESV (reference sequence). The CDR3 is 15 amino acids. CDR3 amino acids: CASSLDRDSYNEQFF. Written as DNA, the CDR3 is TGTGCCAGCAGCTTAGACAGGGACTCCTACAATGAGCAGTTCTTC.

The chain carries TRBV5-1 and TRBJ2-2, with D uncertain. The CDR3 consists of 12 residues. Germline V gives CDR1 SGHRS, CDR2 YFSETQ. V lost 4 bases and J 2 bases, leaving 3 bases between the germline ends. CDR3 sequence (DNA): TGCGCCAGCAGCCTAAACACCGGGGAGCTGTTTTTT. It specifies CASSLNTGELFF.

The chain carries TRBV19 and TRBJ2-7, with TRBD2 matching 8 bases. This CDR3 is built from 14 residues. V gave up 5 bases and J gave up 4 bases; unmatched junction bases: 7. CDR1 and CDR2 from the germline V gene are LNHDA and SQIVND (reference sequence). This CDR3 is CASSPTGLVYEQYF. CDR3 bases: TGTGCCAGTAGTCCCACGGGACTAGTATACGAGCAGTACTTC.

The chain combines TRBV27 with TRBJ1-6; the D gene is possibly TRBD1 (5 bases). The CDR3 has 15 amino acids. The germline CDR1 and CDR2 sequences are MNHEY and SMNVEV (reference sequence). V lost 0 bases, J lost 8 bases, and 11 bases lay in between. DNA for the CDR3: TGTGCCAGCAGTTTATCAGGAGGGGTTTATTCACCCCTCCACTTT. It encodes CASSLSGGVYSPLHF.

In DNA form, the CDR3 reads TGTGCCAGCAGCCCCGGACAGGGGCGAACCTACGAGCAGTACTTC. It specifies CASSPGQGRTYEQYF. This chain joins TRBV7-2 and TRBJ2-7, with 9 bases lining up with TRBD1. Germline CDR1 is SGHTA and CDR2 is FQGNSA. The CDR3 loop spans 15 amino acids. V shed 5 bases and J 2 bases; nucleotides not matched to a gene: 7.

The chain joins TRBV7-9 to TRBJ1-1; D is unclear. Looked up from germline, CDR1 is SEHNR and CDR2 is FQNEAQ (reference sequence). Trimming pared 5 bases from V and 8 bases from J, leaving 9 bases between. The length of the CDR3 is 11 residues. In DNA form, the CDR3 reads TGTGCCAGCAGCCCCATGGCCGAAGCTTTCTTT. It encodes CASSPMAEAFF.

The CDR3 spells CASSQSGGAGTGELFF. DNA of the CDR3: TGCGCCAGCAGTCAATCGGGGGGGGCGGGCACCGGGGAGCTGTTTTTT. The genes are TRBV23-1 and TRBJ2-2; D is perhaps TRBD2 (7 bases). TRBV23-1 counts as an open reading frame of uncertain function. The ends were cut back, 0 bases at V and 4 bases at J, with 12 bases in the middle. The CDR3 totals 16 residues.

The CDR3 sequence is CASSPPGQITYEQYF. CDR3 bases: TGTGCCAGCTCACCCCCTGGACAGATAACCTACGAGCAGTACTTC. The genes are TRBV18 and TRBJ2-7, with D possibly being TRBD1 (6 bases). Trimming cost V 3 bases and J 2 bases, with 14 bases left between them. This CDR3 comprises 15 residues. The germline gives CDR1 KGHSH, CDR2 LQKENI. The full variable domain, its missing parts supplied by reference TRBV18 and TRBJ2-7, is NAGVMQNPRHLVRRRGQEARLRCSPMKGHSHVYWYRQLPEEGLKFMVYLQKENIIDESGMPKERFSAEFPKEGPSILRIQQVVRGDSAAYFCASSPPGQITYEQYFGPGTRLTVT.

The chain has TRBV14 and TRBJ2-1; 10 bases map to TRBD2. Germline-derived CDR1 and CDR2 are SGHDN and FVKESK. Germline trimming cut 4 bases from V and 5 bases from J; bases unmatched to any gene: 8. The CDR3 totals 16 residues. The DNA for the CDR3 is TGTGCCAGCAGCCTCGGAGGACTAGCGGAAAACAATGAGCAGTTCTTC. Its protein product is CASSLGGLAENNEQFF.

For this clone: This CDR3 is also generated by other DNA sequences in the sample. CDR3 sequence: CASSIDGAYEQYF. In DNA form, the CDR3 reads TGTGCCAGTAGTATAGACGGGGCGTACGAGCAGTACTTC. This chain uses TRBV19 with TRBJ2-7; D may match TRBD1 or TRBD2 (5 bases each). CDR3 length equals 13 residues. Trimming pared 0 bases from V and 4 bases from J, leaving 7 bases between. The germline CDR1 and CDR2 sequences are LNHDA and SQIVND (reference sequence).

The V gene is TRBV10-1, the J gene TRBJ2-1; no definite D call. The CDR3 length is 12 residues. Between the trimmed V and J ends, which lost 3 bases and 5 bases, there was a span of 5 bases. Germline V lookup: CDR1 WNHNN, CDR2 SYGVQD (reference sequence). This CDR3 reads CASSDWNNEQFF. The CDR3 DNA sequence: TGCGCCAGCAGTGACTGGAACAATGAGCAGTTCTTC.